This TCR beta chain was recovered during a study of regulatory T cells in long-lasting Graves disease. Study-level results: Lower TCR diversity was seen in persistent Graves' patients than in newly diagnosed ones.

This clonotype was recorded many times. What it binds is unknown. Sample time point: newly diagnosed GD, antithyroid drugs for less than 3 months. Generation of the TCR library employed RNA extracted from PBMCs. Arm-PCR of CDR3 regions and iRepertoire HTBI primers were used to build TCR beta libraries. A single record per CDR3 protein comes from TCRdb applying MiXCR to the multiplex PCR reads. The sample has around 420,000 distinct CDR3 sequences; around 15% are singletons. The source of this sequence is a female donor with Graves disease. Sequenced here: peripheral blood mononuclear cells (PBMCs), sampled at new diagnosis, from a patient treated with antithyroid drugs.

The CDR3 loop reads CASSDPPGLGKNTEAFF. The CDR3 DNA reads TGTGCCAGCAGCGATCCGCCAGGACTAGGGAAGAACACTGAAGCTTTCTTT. This chain joins TRBV9 and TRBJ1-1; D remains ambiguous. The CDR3 contains 17 residues. V was trimmed by 3 bases and J by 1 base, leaving 19 bases between them. Germline V gene data show CDR1 as SGDLS and CDR2 as YYNGEE.